This T cell receptor beta chain was captured in a study of blood T cell repertoires in COVID-19. The CDR3 extends over 16 amino acids. V was clipped by 3 bases and J by 5 bases, with 19 bases between them. Germline-derived CDR1 and CDR2 are LGHDT and YNNKEL (reference sequence). Cohort allocation depended upon clinical history that participants reported. Profiled with immunoSEQ multiplex PCR; TCRdb holds only in-frame clones, not every one. The sample holds a few hundred thousand clones, around 87% seen once. V is TRBV3-1 (or the pseudogene TRBV3-2) and J is TRBJ2-5; D possibly corresponds to TRBD2 (7 bases). The sequenced sample consisted of PBMCs or T cells enriched from blood (not recorded which). The source of this sequence is a man in his thirties or forties who had recovered from COVID-19. The CDR3 loop is CASSQSWGGACETQYF. In DNA form, the CDR3 reads TGTGCCAGCAGCCAGTCTTGGGGGGGGGCTTGTGAGACCCAGTACTTC.